Sequencing of this T cell receptor (beta chain) was carried out in a study of response to subunit inactivated influenza vaccine. Study outcomes and limitations: Authors suggested seasonal influenza vaccinations each recruit few new T cells.

This clonotype has at least ten counts. Antigen specificity is unknown. From the RT-PCR reads, TCRdb called clonotypes with MiXCR, one entry per CDR3 protein. The data show 500,000 to 550,000 distinct CDR3 sequences, approximately 7.2% seen once. The sequence derives from a man aged 50-75 years who received an inactivated influenza vaccine. The material sequenced was PBMCs from blood, taken 23 months after vaccination.

The DNA for the CDR3 is TGTGCCAGCAGCTTAGTAGGGCAGTTAACTAATGAAAAACTGTTTTTT. Amino acids: CASSLVGQLTNEKLFF. The chain employs TRBV7-8 and TRBJ1-4; unclear D gene. Between the trimmed V and J ends, which lost 1 base and 1 base, there was a span of 10 bases. Germline CDR1 SGHVS, CDR2 FQNEAQ. The CDR3 extends over 16 amino acids. Full variable domain (remainder filled in from reference TRBV7-8 and TRBJ1-4): GAGVSQSPRYKVAKRGQDVALRCDPISGHVSLFWYQQALGQGPEFLTYFQNEAQLDKSGLPSDRFFAERPEGSVSTLKIQRTQQEDSAVYLCASSLVGQLTNEKLFFGSGTQLSVL.